Sequencing of this T cell receptor beta chain was carried out in a study of T-cell memory formation after mild COVID-19. This clonotype was observed a few times. Its matching antigen is unknown. General study points: Day 15 to 85 contracting clones showed balanced CD4/CD8; day 15 to 37 expanders favored CD4+.

The CDR3 has 15 amino acids. With 5 bases removed from V and 1 base from J, the gap between germline ends came to 13 bases. Germline assignment: CDR1 SGHTA and CDR2 FQGNSA. The 5'RACE method, run with constant-segment primers, produced TCR alpha and TCR beta cDNA libraries (carrying sample barcodes and UMIs). TCRdb passed the 5' RACE reads through MiXCR, listing each CDR3 protein once. The sample lists about 160,000 distinct CDR3 sequences; 30% to 35% were seen once. Sequencing was done on a sample of PBMCs or a T cell subset sorted from them (not recorded which). The source is an adult woman who had mild COVID-19 (a few samples of this study predate the infection). Cell type and time point are not known. The chain employs TRBV7-2 and TRBJ2-3, with D perhaps matching TRBD2 (7 bases). The CDR3 is CASSQLGGGTDTQYF. The CDR3 DNA is TGTGCCAGCAGCCAACTAGGGGGGGGCACAGATACGCAGTATTTT.